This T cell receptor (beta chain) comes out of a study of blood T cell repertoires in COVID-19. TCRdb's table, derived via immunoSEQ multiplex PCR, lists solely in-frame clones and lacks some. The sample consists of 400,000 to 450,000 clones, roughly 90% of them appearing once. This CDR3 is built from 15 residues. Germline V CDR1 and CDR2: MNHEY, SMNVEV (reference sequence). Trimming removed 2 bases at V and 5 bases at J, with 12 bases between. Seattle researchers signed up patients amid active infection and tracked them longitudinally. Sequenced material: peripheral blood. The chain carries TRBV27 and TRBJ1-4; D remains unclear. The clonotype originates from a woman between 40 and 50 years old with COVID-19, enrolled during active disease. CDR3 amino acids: CASSLNGITNEKLFF. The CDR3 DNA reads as TGTGCCAGCAGTTTAAACGGGATTACGAATGAAAAACTGTTTTTT.